The next 19 T cell receptor beta chains were all read from a single sample in a study of blood T cells in healthy people across ages. Primed by a sample-barcoded 5' primer and a J-beta primer mix, a second PCR proceeded for about 7 to 11 cycles. TCRdb itself ran the 5' RACE reads through MiXCR, one entry per CDR3 protein. The sample contains about 510,000 distinct CDR3 sequences, about 25% of which appear only once. This sample was shared with a second study, whose subject was T cells of mothers and their children.

What was sequenced was blood. The receptors shown here come from a boy between 2 and 15 years old in good health.

This clonotype was detected only a few times. V and J are TRBV29-1 and TRBJ2-5; 7 bases are a match to TRBD1. Germline CDR1 SQVTM, CDR2 ANQGSEA. The CDR3 covers 14 residues. J was trimmed by 5 bases and V by 6 bases; bases with no gene match: 12. CDR3 coding DNA: TGCAGCGTCCCACCAACAGGGGTTCGGGAGACCCAGTACTTC. It specifies CSVPPTGVRETQYF.

The chain links TRBV11-2 to TRBJ2-5; 7 bases map to TRBD2. The CDR3 consists of 13 residues. V lost 1 base and J lost 7; bases outside the gene matches: 3. CDR1 SGHAT and CDR2 FQNNGV come from the germline V gene. Written as DNA, the CDR3 is TGTGCCAGCAGCTTAGTGCGGGGGAGGACCCAGTACTTC. This translates into CASSLVRGRTQYF.

The chain combines TRBV28 with TRBJ2-1; TRBD1 or TRBD2 may be the D gene (5 bases each). V lost 3 bases and J lost 4, with 16 bases in between. Germline lookup yields CDR1 MDHEN and CDR2 SYDVKM. The CDR3 runs 16 residues. The CDR3 protein is CASSLRARALYNEQFF. In DNA, the CDR3 is TGTGCCAGCAGTTTGCGGGCCAGGGCACTTTACAATGAGCAGTTCTTC.

This clonotype was counted only a few times. This rearrangement joins TRBV7-9 to TRBJ2-2; D may be TRBD1 (7 bases). Germline CDR1 SEHNR, CDR2 FQNEAQ (reference sequence). There are 14 residues in the CDR3. The germline V and J ends were trimmed by 3 bases and 7 bases, with 12 bases remaining between them. This CDR3 is CASSFQGGDGELFF. The DNA of the CDR3 is TGTGCCAGCAGCTTCCAGGGGGGTGACGGGGAGCTGTTTTTT.

This clonotype came up a few times. This rearrangement joins TRBV20-1 to TRBJ2-5; D is ambiguous. The end of the DNA is better explained by TRBJ2-7, so the J call may be wrong. Germline lookup yields CDR1 DFQATT and CDR2 SNEGSKA (reference sequence). CDR3 length: 15 residues. CDR3 amino acids: CSASSSAADPYEQYF. The CDR3 bases are TGCAGTGCTAGTTCGTCGGCAGCCGATCCCTACGAGCAGTACTTC.

The J gene is TRBJ2-7, the V gene TRBV7-2; D gene uncertain. V lost 1 base and J lost 5, with 15 bases in between. The CDR3 length is 15 residues. Germline lookup yields CDR1 SGHTA and CDR2 FQGNSA. The CDR3, as DNA: TGTGCCAGCAGCTTAGGCGCCCAGATCGTGAACGAGCAGTACTTC. It specifies CASSLGAQIVNEQYF.

This clonotype was observed a handful of times. This chain links TRBV5-1 with TRBJ2-2; TRBD1 matches 8 bases. The CDR3 covers 15 residues. Trimming cost V 4 bases and J 0 bases; bases outside gene matches: 2. Germline V gives CDR1 SGHRS, CDR2 YFSETQ. The CDR3 protein is CASSRGQANTGELFF. The DNA of the CDR3 is TGCGCCAGCAGCCGGGGACAGGCGAACACCGGGGAGCTGTTTTTT.

The chain combines TRBV6-5 with TRBJ1-1; D possibly corresponds to TRBD1 (5 bases). Germline V gene sequence: CDR1 MNHEY, CDR2 SVGAGI. This CDR3 is built from 14 residues. V was clipped by 8 bases and J by 0 bases, with 13 bases between them. Written as DNA, the CDR3 is TGTGCCAGCCGGGGGGGGACGGTGAACACTGAAGCTTTCTTT. Its translation: CASRGGTVNTEAFF.

The chain links TRBV28 to TRBJ1-2; weak D call: TRBD1 (5 bases). The CDR3 contains 15 residues. Germline V gives CDR1 MDHEN, CDR2 SYDVKM. V lost 6 bases and J lost 2, with 16 bases in between. CDR3 amino acids: CASRTTEGANYGYTF. CDR3 nucleotide sequence: TGTGCCAGCAGGACCACGGAAGGGGCCAACTATGGCTACACCTTC.

The CDR3 region has the DNA TGTGCCAGCAGCGTAGCGACAGGACACTCTGGAAACACCATATATTTT. Translation: CASSVATGHSGNTIYF. This sequence joins TRBV9 and TRBJ1-3; perhaps TRBD1 as D (6 bases). Germline V gene sequence: CDR1 SGDLS, CDR2 YYNGEE. V was pared by 0 bases and J by 0 bases, with 10 bases between. This CDR3 has 16 residues.

The chain is built from TRBV12-3 or TRBV12-4 and TRBJ2-5, with 8 bases matching TRBD1. This CDR3 comprises 15 residues. The V gene end was trimmed by 6 bases and the J gene end by 2 bases; junction bases not matched to a gene: 8. CDR3 nucleotides: TGTGCCAGCAGCCCCACAGGGGGGTTTCAAGAGACCCAGTACTTC. Amino acids: CASSPTGGFQETQYF.

A few counts support this clonotype. The V call is TRBV18, the J call TRBJ2-1, with 7 bases that match TRBD2. This CDR3 spans 13 amino acids. The trim removed 6 bases at V and 9 bases at J, leaving 8 bases unmatched. Germline V gene data show CDR1 as KGHSH and CDR2 as LQKENI. CDR3 sequence (DNA): TGTGCCAGCTCGCTAGCGGAGAGGGGTGAGCAGTTCTTC. This sequence encodes CASSLAERGEQFF.

This clonotype was counted between two and nine times. V usage is TRBV29-1 and J usage is TRBJ2-5; tentatively, D is TRBD1 (7 bases). Near its end, the DNA agrees better with TRBJ2-1, so the J call may be wrong. This CDR3 is 16 amino acids long. The germline V gene has CDR1 SQVTM and CDR2 ANQGSEA. CDR3 sequence reads: CSVGPQEGALANEQFF. For the CDR3, the DNA is TGCAGCGTTGGGCCCCAGGAGGGGGCCTTAGCCAATGAGCAGTTCTTC.

The sample holds a few counts of this clonotype. The V call is TRBV20-1, the J call TRBJ1-4; 9 bases fit TRBD1. The CDR3 extends over 15 amino acids. V was clipped by 5 bases and J by 8 bases; unmatched bases: 12. CDR1 is DFQATT, CDR2 SNEGSKA, per germline (reference sequence). Here the CDR3 DNA reads TGCAGTGCTGAGAGACTACAGGGGGCGGCGGAAAAACTGTTTTTT. Amino acids: CSAERLQGAAEKLFF.

This clonotype came up a few times. This chain joins TRBV18 and TRBJ1-3, with 7 bases that match TRBD1. CDR3 length: 14 residues. Germline V gives CDR1 KGHSH, CDR2 LQKENI. The J segment lost 6 bases and the V segment lost 4 bases, leaving 6 bases of the junction unmatched. The CDR3 DNA follows: TGTGCCAGCTCACTATCGACAGGGACAAACACCATATATTTT. Its translation: CASSLSTGTNTIYF.

The DNA of the CDR3 is TGTGCCAGCAGCTTCTCTGAGACCTACGAGCAGTACTTC. Amino acids: CASSFSETYEQYF. The chain recombines TRBV11-2 with TRBJ2-7; D gene ambiguous. Trimming shortened V by 3 bases and J by 2 bases, and 8 bases separated the two germline ends. The V gene's germline CDR1 is SGHAT and CDR2 FQNNGV. This CDR3 has 13 residues.

This clonotype was found a few times. The V and J genes are TRBV7-6 and TRBJ2-6, with TRBD2 matching 11 bases. V dropped 1 base and J dropped 3; count of bases not matched to a gene: 2. Germline CDR1 is SGHVS and CDR2 is FNYEAQ. The CDR3 length is 17 residues. Here the CDR3 DNA reads TGTGCCAGCAGCTTAGGTCTAGCGGGAGGTGGGGCCAACGTCCTGACTTTC. Protein: CASSLGLAGGGANVLTF.

Concerning this clonotype itself: One base away lies a much larger clone, so this may be a sequencing read error. The J gene is TRBJ1-1, the V gene TRBV29-1, with D maybe TRBD1 (5 bases). Germline V gene sequence: CDR1 SQVTM, CDR2 ANQGSEA. Trimming took 4 bases from V and 4 from J, leaving 22 bases between them. The CDR3 totals 16 residues. CDR3 residues: CSVAGAWSDWSTEAFF. The DNA of the CDR3 is TGCAGCGTTGCCGGGGCTTGGAGCGATTGGAGCACTGAAGCTTTCTTT.

This clonotype turned up a few times. The chain recombines TRBV12-3 or TRBV12-4 with TRBJ2-2, with D possibly TRBD1 on 5 matching bases. V was trimmed by 6 bases and J by 7 bases, leaving 9 bases between them. The CDR3 is 12 amino acids. The CDR3 DNA reads TGTGCCAGCAGAGGGGTTATCGGGGAGCTGTTTTTT. It encodes CASRGVIGELFF.